Below are 28 T cell receptor beta chains sequenced from a single sample in a study of T cells in Graves' hyperthyroidism and ophthalmopathy. Amplified TCR beta CDR3 regions came from RNA transcripts. Initially, a first-round RT-PCR of the TCR CDR3 employed the HTBI primer set. TCRdb fed the multiplex PCR reads into MiXCR, producing one record per CDR3 protein. The sample records about 130,000 distinct CDR3 sequences, around 20% being singletons. What was sequenced was blood. The receptor source for this set is a woman aged 50 to 60 with Graves' hyperthyroidism that later progressed to Graves' ophthalmopathy.

The genes are TRBV19 and TRBJ1-1; tentatively, D is TRBD1 (5 bases). CDR3 length: 14 amino acids. V lost 3 bases to trimming and J lost 5 bases, with 13 bases between them. CDR1 and CDR2 from the germline V gene are LNHDA and SQIVND (reference sequence). For the CDR3, the DNA is TGTGCCAGTAGTATTAGGGGAATTCGAACTGAAGCTTTCTTT. Its protein product is CASSIRGIRTEAFF.

Many counts were recorded for this clonotype. This chain links TRBV5-5 with TRBJ1-2; no definite D call. Germline V gene lookup returns CDR1 SGHKS and CDR2 YYEKEE (reference sequence). Trimming took off 2 bases at V and 4 bases at J, with 15 bases between the two ends. The CDR3 totals 15 residues. The CDR3 reads CASSFEGRPGYGYTF. CDR3 sequence (DNA): TGTGCCAGCAGCTTTGAAGGGAGACCCGGCTATGGCTACACCTTC. Looking up the rest from reference TRBV5-5 and TRBJ1-2 gives the full variable domain: DAGVTQSPTHLIKTRGQQVTLRCSPISGHKSVSWYQQVLGQGPQFIFQYYEKEERGRGNFPDRFSARQFPNYSSELNVNALLLGDSALYLCASSFEGRPGYGYTFGSGTRLTVV.

This clonotype was recorded at least ten times. The CDR3 sequence: CASSLSGQLNTEAFF. In DNA form, the CDR3 reads TGTGCCAGCAGCTTATCTGGACAGCTAAACACTGAAGCTTTCTTT. The chain links TRBV7-8 to TRBJ1-1; weak D call: TRBD1 (6 bases). Germline values: CDR1 SGHVS, CDR2 FQNEAQ. Trimming took off 2 bases at V and 2 bases at J, with 12 bases between the two ends. The CDR3 totals 15 residues.

Of note for this clonotype: The junction differs from germline at one of its ends, possibly a read error. CDR3 bases: TGTGCTAGCAGCTCATTGAGGGGGGGAGCGACCGGGGAGCTGTTTTTT. Encoded protein: CASSSLRGGATGELFF. The rearrangement uses TRBV7-3 and TRBJ2-2, with D perhaps matching TRBD2 (7 bases). This CDR3 is 16 amino acids long. Germline assignment: CDR1 SGHTA and CDR2 FQGTGA. The complete variable domain, with remaining parts taken from reference TRBV7-3 and TRBJ2-2, reads GAGVSQTPSNKVTEKGKYVELRCDPISGHTALYWYRQSLGQGPEFLIYFQGTGAADDSGLPNDRFFAVRPEGSVSTLKIQRTERGDSAVYLCASSSLRGGATGELFFGEGSRLTVL.

The CDR3 nucleotides read TGCAGTGCTAGCAGGGCCGGGTACGGGGGCGAGCAGTACTTC. Its translation: CSASRAGYGGEQYF. The rearrangement uses TRBV20-1 and TRBJ2-7, with D possibly matching TRBD2 (6 bases). The CDR3 is 14 amino acids. V was pared by 3 bases and J by 6 bases, with 18 bases between. In germline, CDR1 is DFQATT, CDR2 SNEGSKA (reference sequence).

The rearrangement uses TRBV11-2 and TRBJ1-4; D is undetermined. Germline V gives CDR1 SGHAT, CDR2 FQNNGV. CDR3 length: 14 residues. The V end was cut by 1 base, the J end by 8 bases, with 11 bases between. The CDR3 region has the DNA TGTGCCAGCAGCTTAGGTGGAGGCCCCGAAAAACTGTTTTTT. Translated: CASSLGGGPEKLFF.

Only one count was recorded for this clonotype. The chain joins TRBV3-1 to TRBJ2-1; 9 nucleotides match TRBD1. This CDR3 is built from 16 residues. In germline, CDR1 is LGHDT, CDR2 YNNKEL (reference sequence). With V trimmed by 1 base and J by 7 bases, 8 bases remained unmatched. CDR3 residues: CASSQAWTGASNEQFF. CDR3 sequence (DNA): TGTGCCAGCAGCCAAGCCTGGACAGGGGCTAGTAATGAGCAGTTCTTC.

The V call is TRBV28, the J call TRBJ2-5; TRBD2 matches 7 bases. CDR1 and CDR2 (germline): MDHEN, SYDVKM. The CDR3 has 15 amino acids. The ends lost 1 base at V and 2 bases at J; junction bases unmatched: 4. CDR3: CASSLLRGGQETQYF. The CDR3 region has the DNA TGTGCCAGCAGTTTATTGAGGGGAGGGCAAGAGACCCAGTACTTC.

This clonotype was found a few times. V is TRBV7-3 and J is TRBJ2-1; 10 bases align to TRBD2. This CDR3 comprises 15 residues. Germline V gene lookup returns CDR1 SGHTA and CDR2 FQGTGA. Trimming took 5 bases from V and 3 from J; bases not matched to a gene: 4. This chain's CDR3 is CASSPGLAYYNEQFF. The CDR3 nucleotides are TGTGCCAGCAGCCCGGGACTAGCGTACTACAATGAGCAGTTCTTC.

This clonotype was counted at least ten times. This sequence joins TRBV6-5 and TRBJ2-7; TRBD1 matches 11 bases. Per the germline V gene, CDR1 is MNHEY and CDR2 is SVGAGI. With V trimmed by 2 bases and J by 7 bases, 7 bases remained unmatched. The CDR3 is made up of 15 amino acids. The DNA of the CDR3 is TGTGCCAGCAGTTACGGCGGACAGGGGGCAGGAGAGCAGTACTTC. It yields the protein CASSYGGQGAGEQYF.

This chain joins TRBV5-1 and TRBJ2-7; possibly TRBD2 for D (6 bases). V lost 2 bases and J lost 4, with 13 bases in between. Germline V lookup: CDR1 SGHRS, CDR2 YFSETQ. The length of the CDR3 is 14 residues. CDR3 in DNA: TGCGCCAGCAGCTTATCCAGCGGGTCGTACGAGCAGTACTTC. Encoded protein: CASSLSSGSYEQYF.

In its sample, this clonotype was seen many times. The chain recombines TRBV3-1 with TRBJ1-2; D may be TRBD1 (5 bases). V was pared by 2 bases and J by 6 bases, with 19 bases between. The CDR3 runs to 16 residues. Germline CDR1 reads LGHDT; CDR2 reads YNNKEL (reference sequence). The CDR3 DNA sequence: TGTGCCAGCAGCCAAACGAGGACAAGGGTGGGTAATGGCTACACCTTC. Its translation: CASSQTRTRVGNGYTF.

This clonotype was counted at least ten times. The gene calls are TRBV20-1 and TRBJ2-1; TRBD2 aligns across 10 bases. With 5 bases clipped from V and 3 bases from J, the junction kept 7 bases outside the gene matches. The CDR3 extends over 15 amino acids. Per germline, CDR1 DFQATT and CDR2 SNEGSKA (reference sequence). The CDR3 is CSAGGLAALYNEQFF. The CDR3 region has the DNA TGCAGTGCTGGAGGACTAGCGGCTCTCTACAATGAGCAGTTCTTC.

This clonotype was detected ten times or more. The V call is TRBV15, the J call TRBJ2-5; no definite D call. V was trimmed by 5 bases and J by 2 bases, leaving 15 bases between them. CDR1 LNHNV and CDR2 YYDKDF come from the germline V gene (reference sequence). The CDR3 spans 15 residues. The CDR3 region has the DNA TGTGCCACCAGCCCCCACCGCGGCAGACAAGAGACCCAGTACTTC. Its protein product is CATSPHRGRQETQYF.

The chain is built from TRBV4-1 and TRBJ2-7; 7 bases match TRBD2. Germline-derived CDR1 and CDR2 are MGHRA and YSYEKL. The CDR3 is 13 residues long. Trimming took 4 bases from V and 3 from J; bases not matched to a gene: 3. The CDR3 coding sequence is TGCGCCAGCAGCCTGGAGCGGGGCTACGAGCAGTACTTC. Amino acids: CASSLERGYEQYF.

A few counts support this clonotype. CDR3 nucleotide sequence: TGTGCCAGCAGTGAGACAGGTTCTAACTATGGCTACACCTTC. It encodes CASSETGSNYGYTF. The chain recombines TRBV6-5 with TRBJ1-2; maybe TRBD1 (6 bases). CDR1 is MNHEY, CDR2 SVGAGI, per germline. This CDR3 spans 14 amino acids. V was clipped by 5 bases and J by 0 bases, with 10 bases between them.

This clonotype was counted ten times or more. This rearrangement joins TRBV27 to TRBJ2-1; TRBD2 agrees at 7 bases. The CDR3 runs to 15 residues. The J segment lost 0 bases and the V segment lost 5 bases, leaving 4 bases of the junction unmatched. Germline lookup yields CDR1 MNHEY and CDR2 SMNVEV (reference sequence). CDR3 sequence (DNA): TGTGCCAGCAGTCGAGCGGGGAGCTCCTACAATGAGCAGTTCTTC. Its translation: CASSRAGSSYNEQFF.

J is TRBJ1-5 and V is TRBV20-1, with D possibly TRBD1 on 5 matching bases. Germline CDR1 and CDR2: DFQATT and SNEGSKA (reference sequence). The CDR3 has 13 amino acids. Trimming took 4 bases from V and 5 from J, leaving 12 bases between them. The CDR3 loop reads CSATPGGDQPQHF. DNA of the CDR3: TGCAGTGCTACCCCGGGGGGGGATCAGCCCCAGCATTTT.

This clonotype was counted ten times or more. This chain connects TRBV2 to TRBJ2-4, with 10 bases fitting TRBD2. The CDR3 loop spans 18 amino acids. With V trimmed by 4 bases and J by 0 bases, 9 bases remained unmatched. The V gene's germline CDR1 is SNHLY and CDR2 FYNNEI. Here the CDR3 DNA reads TGTGCCAGCAGTGGGACTAGCGGAGGGCATCTAGCCAAAAACATTCAGTACTTC. Translation: CASSGTSGGHLAKNIQYF.

The rearrangement uses TRBV5-8 and TRBJ2-1; 9 positions match TRBD2. Germline loops: CDR1 SGHTS, CDR2 YDEGEE. The CDR3 has 15 amino acids. The V and J ends lost 4 bases and 12 bases, in that order; junction bases with no gene match: 14. This CDR3 reads CASSPWLAGQAGQFF. The CDR3 nucleotides are TGTGCCAGCAGCCCCTGGCTAGCGGGACAAGCCGGGCAGTTCTTC.

Worth noting for this clonotype: A read error may produce the germline difference seen at one junction end. The V gene is TRBV12-3 or TRBV12-4, the J gene TRBJ2-3, with 9 nucleotides matching TRBD2. This CDR3 contains 16 residues. The CDR3 DNA follows: TGTGCCACCAGTGATCTGTTAGCGGGAGAGACAGATACGCAGTATTTT. Protein sequence: CATSDLLAGETDTQYF.

This clonotype has at least ten counts. V is TRBV18 and J is TRBJ2-4; D gene ambiguous. CDR3 length: 16 residues. From germline, CDR1 is KGHSH and CDR2 LQKENI. V dropped 0 bases and J dropped 0 bases, with 9 bases sitting between them. The CDR3 bases are TGTGCCAGCTCACCACCGAGGAGTGGAGCCAAAAACATTCAGTACTTC. This gives the protein CASSPPRSGAKNIQYF.

This clonotype showed up many times. This chain links TRBV28 with TRBJ2-3; D remains ambiguous. The CDR3 consists of 12 residues. Trimming removed 4 bases from V and 3 bases from J, with 5 bases in between. Germline V gene data show CDR1 as MDHEN and CDR2 as SYDVKM. For the CDR3, the DNA is TGTGCCAGCAGTTCACAGACAGATACGCAGTATTTT. As protein: CASSSQTDTQYF.

In this sample, this clonotype turned up many times. This chain connects TRBV6-1 to TRBJ2-5; D tentatively reads TRBD1 or TRBD2 (7 bases each). Germline values: CDR1 MNHNS, CDR2 SASEGT. V gave up 6 bases and J gave up 2 bases, with 16 bases separating them. This CDR3 is 15 amino acids long. CDR3: CASRPGGGRQETQYF. The CDR3 DNA reads TGTGCCAGCAGGCCAGGGGGGGGACGACAAGAGACCCAGTACTTC.

The V gene is TRBV7-9, the J gene TRBJ2-5; possible D gene TRBD1, 6 bases. V gave up 5 bases and J gave up 1 base, with 11 bases separating them. This CDR3 spans 14 amino acids. Germline V gene sequence: CDR1 SEHNR, CDR2 FQNEAQ (reference sequence). In DNA form, the CDR3 reads TGTGCCAGCAGCGTTACAGGGATCCAAGAGACCCAGTACTTC. As protein: CASSVTGIQETQYF.

J is TRBJ2-7 and V is TRBV28, with 7 positions matching TRBD1. Per the germline V gene, CDR1 is MDHEN and CDR2 is SYDVKM. CDR3 length: 13 residues. After removal of 6 bases from V and 4 bases from J, the junction contained 6 bases not matched to a gene. The CDR3 loop reads CASSPLRGYEQYF. DNA of the CDR3: TGTGCCAGCAGCCCCCTCAGGGGGTACGAGCAGTACTTC.

The chain combines TRBV28 with TRBJ2-1; D is perhaps TRBD1 (5 bases). The V gene's germline CDR1 is MDHEN and CDR2 SYDVKM. The V gene lost 2 bases and the J gene lost 8 bases, with 10 bases spanning the gap. The CDR3 length is 13 residues. Written as DNA, the CDR3 is TGTGCCAGCAGTTTACCAGGGTTCCATGAGCAGTTCTTC. Translated, it gives CASSLPGFHEQFF.

This clonotype turned up a few times. The V call is TRBV10-2, the J call TRBJ2-7; no clear D gene. V lost 3 bases and J 3 bases, leaving 6 bases between the germline ends. CDR3 length equals 12 residues. Germline CDR1 WSHSY, CDR2 SAAADI. The CDR3 sequence: CASSDANYEQYF. In DNA, the CDR3 is TGCGCCAGCAGTGATGCTAACTACGAGCAGTACTTC.